The source of this TCR beta chain is a study of post-analysis software for immune sequencing data. Study information: Relapsing-remitting, secondary progressive and progressive-relapsing multiple sclerosis courses were included. Whole-study findings and limits: Comparison of patients with controls showed five or six TRBV segments more frequent in patients, TRBV5-6, TRBV5-1 and TRBV20-1 among them. People with multiple sclerosis had a significantly lower normalized Chao1 diversity than controls did.

As concerns this clonotype: Its specificity is not known.

The germline V gene encodes CDR1 MNHEY and CDR2 SVGAGI. The CDR3 extends over 14 amino acids. The trim removed 2 bases at V and 8 bases at J, leaving 5 bases unmatched. Included in the TCR beta cDNA libraries were unique molecular identifiers. Input populations of roughly 1 to 10 million T cells gave rise to about 480,000 cDNA molecules. TCRdb reprocessed the PCR reads with MiXCR, giving one entry per CDR3 protein. The sample contains approximately 690,000 distinct CDR3 sequences, roughly three fifths of which appear only once. The rearrangement uses TRBV6-5 and TRBJ1-2; 10 bases agree with TRBD1. The sample was blood. This clonotype was sampled from a girl aged 2 to 9 with multiple sclerosis. The CDR3 DNA sequence: TGTGCCAGCAGTTACCAGACAGGGGGCGAGGGCTACACCTTC. Its protein product is CASSYQTGGEGYTF.